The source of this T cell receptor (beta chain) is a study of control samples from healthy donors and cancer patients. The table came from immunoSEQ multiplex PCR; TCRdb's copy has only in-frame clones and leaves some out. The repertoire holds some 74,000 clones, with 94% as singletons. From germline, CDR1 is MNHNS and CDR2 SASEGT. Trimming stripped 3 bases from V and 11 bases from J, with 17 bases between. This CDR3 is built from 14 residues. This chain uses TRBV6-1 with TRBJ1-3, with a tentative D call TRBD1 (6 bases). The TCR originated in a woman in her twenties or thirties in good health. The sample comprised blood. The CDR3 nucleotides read TGTGCCAGCAGTGACCGGACAGCCGCCGGCCCCATATATTTT. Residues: CASSDRTAAGPIYF.